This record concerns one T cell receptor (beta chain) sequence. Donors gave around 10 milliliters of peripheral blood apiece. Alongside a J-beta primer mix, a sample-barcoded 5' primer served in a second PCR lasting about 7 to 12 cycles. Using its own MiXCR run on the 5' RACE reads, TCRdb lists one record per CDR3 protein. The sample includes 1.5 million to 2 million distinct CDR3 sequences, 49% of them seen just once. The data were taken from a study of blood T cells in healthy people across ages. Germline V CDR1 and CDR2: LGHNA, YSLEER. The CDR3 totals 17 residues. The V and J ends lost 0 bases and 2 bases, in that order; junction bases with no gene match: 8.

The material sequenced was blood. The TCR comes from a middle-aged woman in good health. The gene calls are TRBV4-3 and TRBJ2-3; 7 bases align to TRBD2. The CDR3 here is CASSQEASGPSTDTQYF. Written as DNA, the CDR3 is TGCGCCAGCAGCCAAGAGGCTAGCGGACCTTCCACAGATACGCAGTATTTT.